What follows is one T cell receptor (beta chain) and its context. Combining a sample-barcoded 5' primer with a J-beta primer mix, a second PCR ran for roughly 6 to 12 cycles. TCRdb ran MiXCR on the 5' RACE reads and lists one entry per CDR3 protein. The sample lists 1,500,000 or so distinct CDR3 sequences, around 59% occurring once. This specimen comes from a study of blood T cells in healthy people across ages. CDR3 size: 14 residues. The V gene lost 2 bases and the J gene lost 4 bases, with 10 bases spanning the gap. CDR1 and CDR2 from the germline V gene are LNHNV and YYDKDF (reference sequence). This TCR was sampled from a man aged 18 to 35 in good health. Sample: blood. The gene calls are TRBV15 and TRBJ2-3; D may match TRBD1 or TRBD2 (5 bases each). CDR3 coding DNA: TGTGCCACCAGCAGACCAATGGGGGCAGATACGCAGTATTTT. It is translated as CATSRPMGADTQYF.